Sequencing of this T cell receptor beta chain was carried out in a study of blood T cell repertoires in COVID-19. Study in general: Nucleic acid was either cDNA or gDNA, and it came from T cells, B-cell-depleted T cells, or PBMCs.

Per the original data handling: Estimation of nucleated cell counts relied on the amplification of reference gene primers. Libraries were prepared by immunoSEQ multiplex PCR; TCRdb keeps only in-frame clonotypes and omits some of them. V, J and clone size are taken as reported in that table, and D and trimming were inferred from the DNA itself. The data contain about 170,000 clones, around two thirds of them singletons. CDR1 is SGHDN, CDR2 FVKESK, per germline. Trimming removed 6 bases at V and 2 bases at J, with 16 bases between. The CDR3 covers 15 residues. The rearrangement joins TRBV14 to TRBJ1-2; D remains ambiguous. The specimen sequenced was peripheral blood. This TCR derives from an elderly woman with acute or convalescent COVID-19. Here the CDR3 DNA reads TGTGCCAGCAGGCCGGTTGCTGAGAGGAACTATGGCTACACCTTC. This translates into CASRPVAERNYGYTF.